This T cell receptor beta chain was identified in a study of shared clonotypes between healthy human individuals (dated by TCRdb to about 2020). About the full investigation: The cohort included three men and a couple of women between 18 and 49 years of age. Between about 0.9 and 9 billion PBMCs per donor were obtained by leukapheresis. Libraries were prepared and TCR repertoires were sequenced by different laboratories using diverse techniques, in order to increase sequencing depth and limit assay-specific biases. For each donor, CD4 naive and CD4 memory were each run on three plates, CD8 naive on two plates, and CD8 memory on one plate. To estimate repertoire size and how much clonotypes are shared between individuals, the study performed deep sequencing of blood TCR repertoires from 4 to 6 healthy adults. What the research found in general, with its limitations: Across a handful of donors, about 5% of naive CD4, roughly 3.5% of naive CD8, around 2.5% of memory CD4, and approximately 0.42% of memory CD8 clonotypes were shared. Larger estimated clonotype richness was generally found for naive subsets than for memory subsets. Only blood was sampled, and tissue TCR repertoires likely differ from those in blood. The genetic and exposure-history diversity represented was limited by the small number of donors. Compared with non-shared clonotypes, clonotypes shared by all four sorted-subset donors had higher generation probabilities. Pairwise subsampling led to the expectation that sequencing depth would affect the degree of clonotype sharing among donors. Even with the large sequencing depth, rarefaction of the sorted-subset datasets indicated that sequencing was incomplete.

For this clone: The antigen it recognizes is unknown. Qualities for individual bases were not recorded, and no much larger clone is one base off.

For the CD8 naive samples, CD45RO-negative cells were positively selected for CCR7, yielding a CD45RA+CCR7+ population from which TemRA cells were excluded. The donors were healthy, HIV-negative adults with no recently reported acute infections or vaccinations. All donors were Caucasian adults living in Nashville, Tennessee, USA. Blood was collected by leukapheresis, and PBMCs were isolated by Ficoll-Histopaque density gradient centrifugation and then cryopreserved in liquid nitrogen vapor phase. Analytical flow cytometry was used to check the purity and quantity of every magnetically sorted T cell population. From each sorted fraction, genomic DNA was isolated and quantified by UV absorbance on a Nanodrop 2000c. TCR CDR3 regions were amplified from genomic DNA by multiplex PCR using the deep immunoSEQ assay. Extracted genomic DNA from each cell subset was distributed evenly across all wells of several immunoSEQ 96-well plates, and each plate was treated as a replicate. For sorted subsets, about 220 ng of genomic DNA, equivalent to tens of thousands of T cell genomes, went into each replicate PCR. Purified libraries were quantified with a Qubit 3.0 fluorometer, sized on a Bioanalyzer 2100, and re-quantified with the KAPA Library Quantification kit. A separate single-read 150-cycle Illumina NextSeq 550 flow cell was used to sequence each immunoSEQ 96-well plate. Per the authors' processing: Because the immunoSEQ output included only junctional sequences and no quality scores, the filtering could not be the same as the filtering used for full-length reads. Sequences were annotated with PyIR, a Python wrapper for IgBLAST v1.9, and V/J genes and CDR3 were assigned using IMGT germline references. Any read was removed if the V/J assignment was weak (E-value above 1e-6), the CDR3 was missing, or the read contained stop codons, out-of-frame junctions, or ambiguous translated residues. V3J clonotypes were defined by identical inferred V gene, J gene, and CDR3 amino acid sequence. Percentage overlap between repertoires was computed as shared unique clonotypes divided by the size of the smaller repertoire. RTK rarefaction, the Chao1 estimator, and Recon v2.1 estimates of unobserved clonotypes were used to assess repertoire richness. Generation probabilities for all TCRbeta clonotypes obtained by the gDNA method from four donors were computed using OLGA. TCRdb took this table from immuneACCESS and kept in-frame rearrangements with V and J called. Such tables lack part of the clones; where checked against another copy, unresolved V genes explain under half of the gap, and the rest is unexplained. V, J and clone size derive from that table, while D and trimming were established from the DNA sequence. The sample table shows roughly 2,000,000 clones, and about 95% are seen once. Around 1% of the sample belongs to the ten largest clones.

The germline V gene sets CDR1 to SGDLS and CDR2 to YYNGEE. V sheds 3 bases and J sheds 4 bases, leaving 10 bases between their ends. Taken from cysteine to phenylalanine, the CDR3 has 13 residues. The entry retains the CDR3 DNA only, 39 bases that are in frame from base 1. Sample: naive CD8+ T cells sorted from blood. Reading the label with the study, this specimen's cell subset or site is: CD45RA+CCR7+. The chain is made from TRBV9 and TRBJ1-1; the best D guess is TRBD1, with 6 bases matching. This receptor was taken from a man in his late teens or twenties in good health. CDR3 loop: CASSAAGATEAFF. The nucleotides read TGTGCCAGCAGCGCGGCAGGGGCCACTGAAGCTTTCTTT.